This is a list of T cell receptor beta chains from one sample in a study of T cell responses to AZD1222 COVID-19 vaccine. Sequencing used immunoSEQ multiplex PCR; TCRdb keeps in-frame clones, though not all of them. The sample holds 90,000 to 150,000 clones, roughly nine tenths seen once. This sample comprised peripheral blood, obtained on day 0 of AZD1222 vaccination. These receptors all stem from an adult in good health. CDR3s include the opening cysteine and the closing phenylalanine or tryptophan. D genes are given only for firm matches. Clone size is given for some rows only: seen once, a few or many times, or a class if the clone is expanded.

V,length,J,size,D,CDR3,DNA
TRBV12-3/TRBV12-4,13,TRBJ1-5,NA,NA,CATGEGLSQPQHF,TGTGCCACAGGCGAGGGGTTATCACAGCCCCAGCATTTT
TRBV7-3,15,TRBJ2-2,NA,NA,CASSPVTQGNGELFF,TGTGCCAGCAGCCCCGTAACGCAAGGGAACGGGGAGCTGTTTTTT
TRBV6-5,14,TRBJ1-2,NA,NA,CASRKVWKNYGYTF,TGTGCCAGCAGGAAGGTCTGGAAAAACTATGGCTACACCTTC
TRBV2,15,TRBJ1-6,NA,NA,CASSGEGMHNSPLHF,TGTGCCAGCAGTGGGGAGGGAATGCATAATTCACCCCTCCACTTT
TRBV5-1,19,TRBJ1-3,NA,NA,CASSLAWTVETLSGNTIYF,TGCGCCAGCAGCTTGGCCTGGACAGTAGAAACTCTCTCTGGAAACACCATATATTTT
TRBV5-1,16,TRBJ2-5,NA,NA,CASSLAGPTGQETQYF,TGCGCCAGCAGCTTGGCGGGCCCGACGGGACAAGAGACCCAGTACTTC
TRBV12-5,16,TRBJ1-1,NA,NA,CASGSGHRALNTEAFF,TGTGCTAGTGGTTCCGGACACAGGGCCTTAAACACTGAAGCTTTCTTT
TRBV9,19,TRBJ2-2,NA,TRBD2,CASSASGTSGSRNTGELFF,TGTGCCAGCAGCGCGAGCGGGACTAGCGGGAGCCGGAACACCGGGGAGCTGTTTTTT
TRBV19,16,TRBJ2-7,NA,NA,CASSPGGGIFSYEQYF,TGTGCCAGTAGTCCGGGCGGAGGGATATTCTCCTACGAGCAGTACTTC
TRBV3-1/TRBV3-2,14,TRBJ1-6,NA,NA,CASSQEQSNSPLHF,TGTGCCAGCAGCCAAGAACAGTCCAATTCACCCCTCCACTTT
TRBV7-8,13,TRBJ1-1,NA,NA,CASSEGLNTEAFF,TGTGCCAGCAGCGAAGGCCTCAACACTGAAGCTTTCTTT
TRBV30,13,TRBJ2-2,NA,NA,CAWSVLGNGELFF,TGTGCCTGGAGTGTACTCGGTAACGGGGAGCTGTTTTTT
TRBV29-1,12,TRBJ1-2,NA,NA,CSVRGMGRGYTF,TGCAGCGTGAGGGGTATGGGAAGAGGCTACACCTTC
TRBV7-2,15,TRBJ1-5,once,TRBD1,CASSLDTGEDQPQHF,TGTGCCAGCAGTTTAGACACAGGGGAGGATCAGCCCCAGCATTTT
TRBV19,13,TRBJ1-2,NA,NA,CATTGPFVYGYTF,TGTGCCACCACGGGGCCATTCGTATATGGCTACACCTTC
TRBV28,14,TRBJ1-2,NA,NA,CASRKDIAIYGYTF,TGTGCCAGCAGGAAGGACATTGCCATCTATGGCTACACCTTC
TRBV9,14,TRBJ1-1,NA,NA,CASSVDTRFSEAFF,TGTGCCAGCAGCGTAGATACCCGATTTTCTGAAGCTTTCTTT
TRBV11-2,16,TRBJ1-1,NA,NA,CASSPRRGAGDTEAFF,TGTGCCAGCAGCCCCCGTCGAGGGGCGGGGGACACTGAAGCTTTCTTT
TRBV7-9,16,TRBJ1-1,NA,NA,CASSLEGQVMNTEAFF,TGTGCCAGCAGCTTAGAGGGGCAGGTGATGAACACTGAAGCTTTCTTT
TRBV10-1,16,TRBJ1-4,NA,TRBD1,CASSGHTGVGGEKLFF,TGCGCCAGCAGTGGCCATACAGGGGTTGGGGGTGAAAAACTGTTTTTT
TRBV2,14,TRBJ2-2,NA,NA,CASSVGVGTGELFF,TGTGCCAGCAGTGTGGGGGTCGGGACCGGGGAGCTGTTTTTT
TRBV12-3/TRBV12-4,13,TRBJ1-2,NA,NA,CASSLSGLYGYTF,TGTGCCAGCAGTCTATCCGGGCTCTATGGCTACACCTTC
TRBV7-8,12,TRBJ1-6,NA,NA,CASSLRGAPLHF,TGTGCCAGCAGCTTACGGGGGGCACCCCTCCACTTT
TRBV28,15,TRBJ2-5,NA,NA,CASQTLGGPTETQYF,TGTGCCAGCCAAACTCTAGGGGGGCCCACGGAGACCCAGTACTTC
TRBV30,14,TRBJ1-3,NA,NA,CAWSLGSSGNTIYF,TGTGCCTGGTCGCTCGGGAGCTCTGGAAACACCATATATTTT
TRBV6-5,14,TRBJ1-5,NA,NA,CASRENYSNQPQHF,TGTGCCAGCCGGGAAAACTATAGCAATCAGCCCCAGCATTTT
TRBV5-1,18,TRBJ2-1,NA,TRBD2,CASSSGLAGGRWGNEQFF,TGCGCCAGCAGCTCGGGACTAGCGGGAGGTAGGTGGGGCAATGAGCAGTTCTTC
TRBV19,14,TRBJ1-2,once,TRBD1,CASRDRGSNYGYTF,TGTGCCAGTAGGGACAGGGGTTCCAACTATGGCTACACCTTC
TRBV25-1,12,TRBJ1-2,NA,NA,CASSATGYGYTF,TGTGCCAGCAGTGCCACAGGCTATGGCTACACCTTC
TRBV6-5,13,TRBJ1-2,NA,NA,CASSLSPNYGYTF,TGTGCCAGCAGTCTGAGTCCTAACTATGGCTACACCTTC
TRBV7-3,13,TRBJ2-1,NA,NA,CASSPTSNNEQFF,TGTGCCAGCAGCCCCACGTCGAATAATGAGCAGTTCTTC
TRBV9,16,TRBJ2-7,NA,TRBD2,CASSVGSSGVSYEQYF,TGTGCCAGCAGCGTAGGTTCTAGCGGGGTCTCCTACGAGCAGTACTTC
TRBV29-1,11,TRBJ2-7,NA,NA,CSVYSIGREYF,TGCAGCGTTTATAGTATTGGTCGGGAGTACTTC
TRBV6-6,13,TRBJ1-4,once,TRBD1,CASRKGQVEKLFF,TGTGCCAGCAGAAAAGGACAGGTTGAAAAACTGTTTTTT
TRBV15,15,TRBJ2-3,NA,NA,CATSRGTESTDTQYF,TGTGCCACCAGCAGAGGGACCGAAAGCACAGATACGCAGTATTTT
TRBV6-4,14,TRBJ1-5,NA,NA,CASGRDSDVQPQHF,TGTGCCAGCGGGCGGGACTCGGACGTTCAGCCCCAGCATTTT
TRBV7-8,15,TRBJ1-3,NA,NA,CASSLEWVTGNTIYF,TGTGCCAGCAGCTTAGAGTGGGTAACTGGAAACACCATATATTTT
TRBV7-9,15,TRBJ2-1,NA,NA,CASSSQGSRWNEQFF,TGTGCCAGCAGCTCTCAGGGGAGTAGGTGGAATGAGCAGTTCTTC
TRBV9,15,TRBJ2-7,NA,NA,CASSAEQYNSYEQYF,TGTGCCAGCAGCGCCGAGCAGTATAACAGCTACGAGCAGTACTTC
TRBV14,15,TRBJ1-2,NA,NA,CASSPQLAASYGYTF,TGTGCCAGCAGTCCTCAGCTCGCAGCGAGCTATGGCTACACCTTC
TRBV9,15,TRBJ2-1,once,NA,CASSSGRSSYNEQFF,TGTGCCAGCAGCTCCGGACGGAGCTCCTACAATGAGCAGTTCTTC
TRBV29-1,13,TRBJ2-1,NA,TRBD1,CSVVGTGYNEQFF,TGCAGCGTTGTTGGGACAGGGTACAATGAGCAGTTCTTC
TRBV28,15,TRBJ2-7,NA,NA,CASSTNWDSLGEQYF,TGTGCCAGCAGCACTAACTGGGATTCTTTGGGAGAGCAGTACTTC
TRBV30,13,TRBJ1-3,NA,NA,CAWSVSEWNTIYF,TGTGCCTGGAGTGTAAGTGAGTGGAACACCATATATTTT
TRBV7-3,14,TRBJ1-2,NA,TRBD1,CASPKGAPFFGYTF,TGTGCCAGCCCTAAGGGGGCCCCATTTTTTGGCTACACCTTC
TRBV27,15,TRBJ2-4,NA,NA,CASSPEFEGKNIQYF,TGTGCCAGCAGCCCAGAATTCGAAGGCAAAAACATTCAGTACTTC
TRBV9,17,TRBJ2-2,NA,NA,CASSVTIGMATTGELFF,TGTGCCAGCAGCGTAACCATCGGGATGGCAACCACCGGGGAGCTGTTTTTT
TRBV27,14,TRBJ1-5,NA,TRBD1,CASRIQGSDQPQHF,TGTGCCAGCAGGATACAGGGGAGCGATCAGCCCCAGCATTTT
TRBV6-5,16,TRBJ1-2,NA,NA,CASSYRQAIGPYGYTF,TGTGCCAGCAGTTACCGACAGGCAATTGGGCCCTATGGCTACACCTTC
TRBV7-8,14,TRBJ1-3,NA,NA,CASSLGGEGNTIYF,TGTGCCAGCAGCTTAGGAGGGGAGGGAAACACCATATATTTT
TRBV3-1/TRBV3-2,16,TRBJ1-4,NA,NA,CASSQDTGRINEKLFF,TGTGCCAGCAGCCAAGACACGGGACGGATAAATGAAAAACTGTTTTTT
TRBV27,12,TRBJ2-1,once,NA,CASSFPDNEQFF,TGTGCCAGCAGTTTCCCAGACAATGAGCAGTTCTTC
TRBV14,19,TRBJ2-2,NA,TRBD2,CASSFTGRGSGMYTGELFF,TGTGCCAGCAGCTTTACTGGACGCGGGAGCGGGATGTACACCGGGGAGCTGTTTTTT
TRBV6-5,14,TRBJ2-7,NA,NA,CASTMEGWAYEQYF,TGTGCCAGCACCATGGAGGGATGGGCCTACGAGCAGTACTTC
TRBV20-1,10,TRBJ2-5,NA,NA,CSAAKGTQYF,TGCAGTGCTGCAAAGGGGACCCAGTACTTC
TRBV14,18,TRBJ1-6,NA,NA,CASSQETSMHGYNSPLHF,TGTGCCAGCAGCCAAGAGACTTCGATGCACGGCTATAATTCACCCCTCCACTTT
TRBV5-4,14,TRBJ2-7,NA,NA,CASSLSSENNEQYF,TGTGCCAGCAGCTTGTCTTCAGAGAATAACGAGCAGTACTTC
TRBV3-1/TRBV3-2,15,TRBJ1-4,NA,NA,CASSQRTATNEKLFF,TGTGCCAGCAGCCAACGGACAGCAACTAATGAAAAACTGTTTTTT